Below, 22 T cell receptor beta chains from the same sample are listed, as sequenced in a study of shared clonotypes between healthy human individuals. Here immunoSEQ multiplex PCR was the method, and the copy in TCRdb shows in-frame clones only, minus some. The sample yields around 2,000,000 clones, about 95% seen once. Naivety among CD8 cells was defined by CD45RO negativity and positive CCR7 selection, thereby excluding terminally differentiated effector memory CD45RA+ cells. Specimen: naive CD8+ T cells sorted from blood. The receptors come from a man between 18 and 29 years old in good health.

V and J are TRBV4-3 and TRBJ2-7, with D possibly TRBD2 on 5 matching bases. The CDR3 has 15 amino acids. Trimming shortened V by 3 bases and J by 2 bases, and 14 bases separated the two germline ends. Germline CDR1 is LGHNA and CDR2 is YSLEER. The CDR3 region is CASSHGTDSTYEQYF. The CDR3 coding sequence is TGCGCCAGCAGCCATGGTACGGACTCCACCTACGAGCAGTACTTC.

Comment on this clone: The same CDR3 can be traced to other DNA sequences in this sample. The chain has TRBV7-9 and TRBJ1-4; unclear D gene. Germline CDR1 is SEHNR and CDR2 is FQNEAQ (reference sequence). This CDR3 is built from 13 residues. Trimming removed 5 bases from V and 5 bases from J, with 9 bases in between. The DNA of the CDR3 is TGTGCCAGCAGCCCTCGTGGGAATGAAAAACTGTTTTTT. Encoded protein: CASSPRGNEKLFF.

The chain couples TRBV4-3 to TRBJ2-1; a possible D gene is TRBD2 (6 bases). The CDR3 totals 16 residues. Trimming left V 1 base short and J 4 bases short, with 14 bases between. Germline values: CDR1 LGHNA, CDR2 YSLEER. DNA for the CDR3: TGCGCCAGCAGCCAAGGATATGGGACTTCGTACAATGAGCAGTTCTTC. It yields the protein CASSQGYGTSYNEQFF.

This chain connects TRBV7-2 to TRBJ1-1; D is unresolved. Trimming shortened V by 2 bases and J by 0 bases, and 7 bases separated the two germline ends. Looked up from germline, CDR1 is SGHTA and CDR2 is FQGNSA. This CDR3 has 14 residues. CDR3 in DNA: TGTGCCAGCAGCTTAACGGTGATGAACACTGAAGCTTTCTTT. Protein sequence: CASSLTVMNTEAFF.

The chain couples TRBV6-6 to TRBJ1-2; 7 nucleotides match TRBD1. J gave up 5 bases and V 5 bases, and 8 bases lay outside the gene matches. Germline V gives CDR1 MNHNY, CDR2 SVGAGI (reference sequence). The CDR3 loop spans 14 amino acids. DNA for the CDR3: TGTGCCAGCAGTGAGGGACAGCTCGGGTATGGCTACACCTTC. It is translated as CASSEGQLGYGYTF.

The J gene is TRBJ2-2, the V gene TRBV9, with D possibly being TRBD2 (5 bases). With 0 bases removed from V and 6 bases from J, the gap between germline ends came to 9 bases. The CDR3 spans 14 residues. Germline CDR1 is SGDLS and CDR2 is YYNGEE. CDR3: CASSVEASPGELFF. In DNA form, the CDR3 reads TGTGCCAGCAGCGTAGAGGCTAGCCCCGGGGAGCTGTTTTTT.

This clone was observed once. V usage is TRBV7-9 and J usage is TRBJ2-1; D is perhaps TRBD2 (5 bases). The V and J ends lost 0 bases and 12 bases respectively, with 15 bases between them. The CDR3 sequence is 14 residues long. Germline V CDR1 and CDR2: SEHNR, FQNEAQ (reference sequence). As DNA, the CDR3 is TGTGCCAGCAGCTTAGCGGACCCGTCTGAGGGGCAGTTCTTC. Translation: CASSLADPSEGQFF.

The chain carries TRBV7-6 and TRBJ2-6; D possibly corresponds to TRBD1 (6 bases). The CDR3 consists of 15 residues. CDR1 and CDR2 from the germline V gene are SGHVS and FNYEAQ. V lost 5 bases, J lost 4 bases, and 12 bases lay in between. The CDR3: CASSPQGEGANVLTF. The CDR3 coding sequence is TGTGCCAGCAGCCCACAGGGTGAAGGGGCCAACGTCCTGACTTTC.

The V and J genes are TRBV5-6 and TRBJ1-6; TRBD1 agrees at 7 bases. The CDR3 has 14 amino acids. The V gene's germline CDR1 is SGHDT and CDR2 YYEEEE. The V gene end was trimmed by 3 bases and the J gene end by 10 bases; junction bases not matched to a gene: 7. The CDR3 loop is CASSSTGVESPLHF. DNA for the CDR3: TGTGCCAGCAGCTCCACAGGGGTAGAATCACCCCTCCACTTT.

This chain links TRBV5-1 with TRBJ2-7; D perhaps matches TRBD2 (6 bases). The CDR3 is 15 residues long. V lost 4 bases and J lost 4, with 18 bases in between. Germline assignment: CDR1 SGHRS and CDR2 YFSETQ. The CDR3 coding sequence is TGCGCCAGCAGCCTTACGGGGACTGGGTCATACGAGCAGTACTTC. It codes for CASSLTGTGSYEQYF.

This chain joins TRBV7-9 and TRBJ2-1; TRBD2 matches 12 bases. This CDR3 region has 15 residues. Germline V gene data show CDR1 as SEHNR and CDR2 as FQNEAQ (reference sequence). V trimming: 7 bases; J trimming: 5 bases; junction bases outside the gene matches: 6. CDR3: CASNPSGGADNEQFF. The CDR3 coding sequence is TGTGCCAGCAACCCTAGCGGGGGGGCCGACAATGAGCAGTTCTTC. Complete variable domain (other parts from reference TRBV7-9 and TRBJ2-1): DTGVSQNPRHKITKRGQNVTFRCDPISEHNRLYWYRQTLGQGPEFLTYFQNEAQLEKSRLLSDRFSAERPKGSFSTLEIQRTEQGDSAMYLCASNPSGGADNEQFFGPGTRLTVL.

In its sample, this clone was seen once. J is TRBJ2-1 and V is TRBV27, with 8 bases matching TRBD2. Trimming removed 5 bases from V and 6 bases from J; junction bases left unmatched: 12. This CDR3 has 16 amino acids. The germline V gene has CDR1 MNHEY and CDR2 SMNVEV (reference sequence). CDR3 in amino acids: CASSPVVAGGGNEQFF. CDR3 coding DNA: TGTGCCAGCAGTCCCGTAGTGGCGGGGGGTGGCAATGAGCAGTTCTTC.

The chain employs TRBV6-5 and TRBJ2-7; a possible D gene is TRBD1 (6 bases). Germline V gene lookup returns CDR1 MNHEY and CDR2 SVGAGI. The CDR3 is 14 residues long. The V gene lost 6 bases and the J gene lost 3 bases, with 15 bases spanning the gap. CDR3 sequence reads: CASRETGSNYEQYF. Written as DNA, the CDR3 is TGTGCCAGCAGGGAGACAGGATCGAACTACGAGCAGTACTTC.

The rearrangement joins TRBV4-1 to TRBJ2-7; TRBD2 aligns across 10 bases. Losses at the gene ends were 0 bases for V and 5 bases for J; bases not matched to a gene: 4. The CDR3 is made up of 15 amino acids. Germline loops: CDR1 MGHRA, CDR2 YSYEKL. The CDR3 bases are TGCGCCAGCAGCCAAGAAACTAGCGGGGCCCACGAGCAGTACTTC. Protein product: CASSQETSGAHEQYF.

The chain's CDR3 is CASSPKVGVGEKLFF. Written as DNA, the CDR3 is TGTGCCAGCAGCCCCAAAGTCGGGGTGGGTGAAAAACTGTTTTTT. The chain uses TRBV7-9 and TRBJ1-4, with D uncertain. The CDR3 runs to 15 residues. Trimming took 5 bases from V and 7 from J, leaving 17 bases between them. Germline values: CDR1 SEHNR, CDR2 FQNEAQ (reference sequence).

The chain couples TRBV5-6 to TRBJ2-7; 9 nucleotides agree with TRBD2. The CDR3 contains 13 residues. Germline values: CDR1 SGHDT, CDR2 YYEEEE. Unmatched junction bases numbered 4, after V lost 4 bases and J lost 5 bases. CDR3 nucleotide sequence: TGTGCCAGCAGCCAGGGGACTAGCAACGAGCAGTACTTC. It encodes CASSQGTSNEQYF. Drawing the rest from reference TRBV5-6 and TRBJ2-7, the complete variable domain is DAGVTQSPTHLIKTRGQQVTLRCSPKSGHDTVSWYQQALGQGPQFIFQYYEEEERQRGNFPDRFSGHQFPNYSSELNVNALLLGDSALYLCASSQGTSNEQYFGPGTRLTVT.

The J gene is TRBJ2-3, the V gene TRBV4-3; 9 bases are shared with TRBD2. This CDR3 contains 17 residues. Unmatched junction bases numbered 8, after V lost 0 bases and J lost 4 bases. The germline gives CDR1 LGHNA, CDR2 YSLEER. CDR3 bases: TGCGCCAGCAGCCAAGATCGGGCTAGCGGGATGCCAGATACGCAGTATTTT. Translation gives CASSQDRASGMPDTQYF.

The V gene is TRBV4-3, the J gene TRBJ2-7; TRBD1 is a possible D gene (5 bases). Looked up from germline, CDR1 is LGHNA and CDR2 is YSLEER. The germline V and J ends were trimmed by 1 base and 3 bases, with 13 bases remaining between them. The CDR3 totals 15 residues. The CDR3: CASSQVGRADYEQYF. CDR3 sequence (DNA): TGCGCCAGCAGCCAAGTGGGGCGCGCGGACTACGAGCAGTACTTC.

The chain has TRBV7-8 and TRBJ2-1; D not resolved. CDR3 length: 15 residues. Trimming took off 2 bases at V and 0 bases at J, with 8 bases between the two ends. CDR1 SGHVS and CDR2 FQNEAQ come from the germline V gene. The CDR3 sequence is CASSLSESSYNEQFF. The DNA for the CDR3 is TGTGCCAGCAGCTTATCTGAGAGCTCCTACAATGAGCAGTTCTTC.

This chain connects TRBV10-2 to TRBJ2-1; 9 nucleotides align to TRBD2. The germline CDR1 and CDR2 sequences are WSHSY and SAAADI. V shed 3 bases, J shed 6 bases, and the junction held 6 bases outside the gene matches. CDR3 size: 15 residues. CDR3 loop: CASSDPGGRANEQFF. The CDR3, as DNA: TGCGCCAGCAGTGATCCGGGCGGGAGGGCCAATGAGCAGTTCTTC.

The genes are TRBV30 and TRBJ2-1; 12 bases align to TRBD2. V shed 2 bases, J shed 8 bases, and the junction held 10 bases outside the gene matches. CDR1 and CDR2 from the germline V gene are GTSNPN and SVGIG (reference sequence). This CDR3 spans 16 amino acids. The CDR3 loop is CAWSLAGGWAHDEQFF. The CDR3, as DNA: TGTGCCTGGAGTCTAGCGGGAGGGTGGGCCCACGATGAGCAGTTCTTC.

Regarding this clone: This sample includes further DNA sequences coding for the same CDR3. The rearrangement links TRBV27 to TRBJ1-1, with TRBD1 as a possible D gene (6 bases). Trimming left V 2 bases short and J 3 bases short, with 10 bases between. CDR1 and CDR2 (germline): MNHEY, SMNVEV (reference sequence). The CDR3 has 14 residues. DNA for the CDR3: TGTGCCAGCAGTTTAAGGGGGGGTTACACTGAAGCTTTCTTT. It codes for CASSLRGGYTEAFF.